This T cell receptor (beta chain) came from a study of a mutant IDH1 vaccine in newly diagnosed glioma. Overall study context: Treated patients, averaging 40.4 years, were 62.5% male and about 40% female. Earlier treatment was radiotherapy, temozolomide, or both, with most getting both. Study results and caveats: Patients showed vaccine-induced immune responses at a rate of approximately 93%.

The CDR3 totals 14 residues. V lost 4 bases and J 5 bases, leaving 10 bases between the germline ends. CDR1 SGHNT and CDR2 YYREEE come from the germline V gene (reference sequence). As for time point: baseline, week 1 (first vaccination visit). Documented treatment: pre-vaccination baseline after standard-of-care therapy. There were new WHO grade 3 or 4 astrocytomas in the donors, and these were IDH1-mutant and ATRX-lost. Worth noting for this clone: What it binds is not known.

Sequencing was performed with immunoSEQ multiplex PCR; in TCRdb, only in-frame clones are kept and a portion is missing. The sample carries fewer than 65,000 clones, 60% to 85% recorded once. The J gene is TRBJ2-6, the V gene TRBV5-4, with TRBD1 as a possible D gene (5 bases). Sequencing used PBMCs, obtained from a glioma patient treated with radiotherapy, temozolomide or both. This TCR was sampled from a woman aged 40 to 55 with glioma. CDR3 nucleotides: TGTGCCAGCAGCGATGACAGAAGGGCCAACGTCCTGACTTTC. Amino acids: CASSDDRRANVLTF.